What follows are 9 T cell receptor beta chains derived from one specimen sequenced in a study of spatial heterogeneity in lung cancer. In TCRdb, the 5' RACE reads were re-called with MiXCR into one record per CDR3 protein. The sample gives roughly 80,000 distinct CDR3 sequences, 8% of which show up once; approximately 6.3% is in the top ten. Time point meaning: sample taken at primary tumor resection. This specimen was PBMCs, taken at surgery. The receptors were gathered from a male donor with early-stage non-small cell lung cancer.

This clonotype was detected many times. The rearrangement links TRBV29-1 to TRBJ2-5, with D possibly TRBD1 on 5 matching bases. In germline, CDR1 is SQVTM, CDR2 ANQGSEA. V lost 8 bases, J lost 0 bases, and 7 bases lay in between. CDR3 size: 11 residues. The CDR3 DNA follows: TGCAGCTCAGGGAACCAAGAGACCCAGTACTTC. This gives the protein CSSGNQETQYF.

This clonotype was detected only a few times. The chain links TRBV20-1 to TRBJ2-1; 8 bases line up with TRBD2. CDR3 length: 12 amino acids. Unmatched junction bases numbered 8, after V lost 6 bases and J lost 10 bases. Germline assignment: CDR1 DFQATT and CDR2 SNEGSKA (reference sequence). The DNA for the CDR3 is TGCAGTGCCTCAGGACTAGCAAGGGAGCAGTTCTTC. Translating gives CSASGLAREQFF.

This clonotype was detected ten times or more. In DNA form, the CDR3 reads TGTGCCAGCAGACCCCGAACCACTGGCTACACCTTC. Encoded protein: CASRPRTTGYTF. The gene calls are TRBV6-2 or TRBV6-3 and TRBJ1-2; D gene uncertain. CDR3 length: 12 amino acids. CDR1 is MNHEY and CDR2 is SVGEGT in the germline V gene. V gave up 6 bases and J gave up 7 bases, with 12 bases separating them.

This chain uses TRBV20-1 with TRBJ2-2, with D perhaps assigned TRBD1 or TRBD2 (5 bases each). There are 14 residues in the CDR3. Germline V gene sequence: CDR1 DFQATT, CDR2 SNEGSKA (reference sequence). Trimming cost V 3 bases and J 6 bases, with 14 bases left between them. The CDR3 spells CSARARDHPGELFF. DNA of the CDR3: TGCAGTGCTAGGGCCCGGGACCATCCCGGGGAGCTGTTTTTT.

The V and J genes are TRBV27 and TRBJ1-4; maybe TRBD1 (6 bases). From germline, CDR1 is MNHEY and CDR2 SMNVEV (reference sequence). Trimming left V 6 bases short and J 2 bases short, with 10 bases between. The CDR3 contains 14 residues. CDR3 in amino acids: CASSFTGTNEKLFF. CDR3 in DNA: TGTGCCAGCAGCTTCACAGGGACTAATGAAAAACTGTTTTTT. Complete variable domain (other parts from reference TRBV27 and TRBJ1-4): EAQVTQNPRYLITVTGKKLTVTCSQNMNHEYMSWYRQDPGLGLRQIYYSMNVEVTDKGDVPEGYKVSRKEKRNFPLILESPSPNQTSLYFCASSFTGTNEKLFFGSGTQLSVL.

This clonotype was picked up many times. Written as DNA, the CDR3 is TGTGCCAGCAGCCATAGGGTCGGGCCGATCAACGCTGAAGCTTTCTTT. This codes for CASSHRVGPINAEAFF. The rearrangement uses TRBV7-2 and TRBJ1-1; no firm D call. CDR1 and CDR2 (germline): SGHTA, FQGNSA. This CDR3 comprises 16 residues. V was clipped by 5 bases and J by 6 bases, with 22 bases between them.

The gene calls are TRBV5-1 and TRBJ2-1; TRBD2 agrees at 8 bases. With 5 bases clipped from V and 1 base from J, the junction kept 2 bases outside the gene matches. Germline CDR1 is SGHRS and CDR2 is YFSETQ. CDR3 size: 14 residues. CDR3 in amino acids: CASRLAESYNEQFF. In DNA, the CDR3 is TGCGCCAGCAGACTAGCGGAGTCCTACAATGAGCAGTTCTTC.

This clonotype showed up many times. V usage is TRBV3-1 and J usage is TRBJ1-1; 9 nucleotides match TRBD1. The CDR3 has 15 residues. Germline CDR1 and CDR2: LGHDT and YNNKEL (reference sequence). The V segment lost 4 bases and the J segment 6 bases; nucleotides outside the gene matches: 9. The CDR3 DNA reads TGTGCCAGCAGCCCTCCGGGGACAGGGAGGGCTGAAGCTTTCTTT. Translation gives CASSPPGTGRAEAFF.

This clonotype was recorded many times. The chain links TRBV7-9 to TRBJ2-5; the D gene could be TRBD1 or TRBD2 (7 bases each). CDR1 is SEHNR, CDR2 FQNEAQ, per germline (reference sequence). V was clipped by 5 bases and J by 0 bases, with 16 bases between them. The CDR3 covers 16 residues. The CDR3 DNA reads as TGTGCCAGCAGCCAATTTCAGGGGGGGTACCAAGAGACCCAGTACTTC. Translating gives CASSQFQGGYQETQYF.